This T cell receptor (beta chain) comes out of a study of blood T cell repertoires in COVID-19. On the study more broadly: PBMCs, B-cell-depleted T cells, or T cells were the source of the cDNA or gDNA that made up the material.

V was clipped by 3 bases and J by 7 bases; unmatched bases: 7. The length of the CDR3 is 15 residues. Germline CDR1 is SGHAT and CDR2 is FQNNGV. This clone appeared once. Per the original data handling: Amplification with reference gene primers provided the estimates of nucleated cell counts. Assay: immunoSEQ multiplex PCR; the TCRdb copy retains only in-frame clones and omits some. V and J calls and clone size come straight from that table; D and trimming were deduced from the DNA. The table shows approximately 140,000 clones, with 87% occurring only once. The sequencing sample was made of peripheral blood. The TCR sequence derives from a man at least 80 years old with acute or convalescent COVID-19. The chain couples TRBV11-2 to TRBJ2-1, with 9 bases fitting TRBD2. DNA for the CDR3: TGTGCCAGCAGCTTCTGGCGGGGGGGGTTGAATGAGCAGTTCTTC. It encodes CASSFWRGGLNEQFF.